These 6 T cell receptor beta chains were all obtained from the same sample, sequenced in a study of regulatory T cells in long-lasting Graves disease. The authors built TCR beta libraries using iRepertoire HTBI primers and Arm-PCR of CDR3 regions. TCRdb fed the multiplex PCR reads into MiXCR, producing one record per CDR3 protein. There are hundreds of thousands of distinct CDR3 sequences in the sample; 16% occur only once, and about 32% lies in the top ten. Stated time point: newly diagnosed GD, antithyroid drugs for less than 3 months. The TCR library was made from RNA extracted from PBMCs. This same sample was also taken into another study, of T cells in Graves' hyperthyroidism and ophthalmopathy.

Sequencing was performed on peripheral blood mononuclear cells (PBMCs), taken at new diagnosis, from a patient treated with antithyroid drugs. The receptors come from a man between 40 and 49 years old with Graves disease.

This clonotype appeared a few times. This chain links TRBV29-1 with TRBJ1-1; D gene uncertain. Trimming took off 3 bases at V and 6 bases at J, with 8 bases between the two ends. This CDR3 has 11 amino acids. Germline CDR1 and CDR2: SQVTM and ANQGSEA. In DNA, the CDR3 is TGCAGCGTTGAGGGTGGAGCTGAAGCTTTCTTT. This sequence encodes CSVEGGAEAFF.

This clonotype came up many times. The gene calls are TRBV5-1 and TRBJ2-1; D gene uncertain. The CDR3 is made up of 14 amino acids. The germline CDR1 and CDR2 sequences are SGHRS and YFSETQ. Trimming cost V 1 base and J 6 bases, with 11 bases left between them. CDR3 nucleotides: TGCGCCAGCAGCTTGAACGCAGAAAGCAATGAGCAGTTCTTC. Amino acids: CASSLNAESNEQFF.

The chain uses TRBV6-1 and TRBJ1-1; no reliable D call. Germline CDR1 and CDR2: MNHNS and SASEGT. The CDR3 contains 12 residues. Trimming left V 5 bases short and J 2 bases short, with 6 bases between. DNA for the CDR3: TGTGCCAGCAGTAAAATTAACACTGAAGCTTTCTTT. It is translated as CASSKINTEAFF.

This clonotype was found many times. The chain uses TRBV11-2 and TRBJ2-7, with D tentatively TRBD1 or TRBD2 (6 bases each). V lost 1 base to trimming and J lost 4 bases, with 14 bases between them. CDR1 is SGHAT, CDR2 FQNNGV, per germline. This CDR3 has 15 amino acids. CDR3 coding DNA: TGTGCCAGCAGCTTAGGGGGGGCAGGGTGGTACGAGCAGTACTTC. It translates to CASSLGGAGWYEQYF.

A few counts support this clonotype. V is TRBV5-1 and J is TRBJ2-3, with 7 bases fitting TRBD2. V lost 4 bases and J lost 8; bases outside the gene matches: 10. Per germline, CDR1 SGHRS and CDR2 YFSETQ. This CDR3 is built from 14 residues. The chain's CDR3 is CASSRGTTLLTQYF. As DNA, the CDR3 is TGCGCCAGCAGCCGCGGGACTACCCTTCTTACGCAGTATTTT.

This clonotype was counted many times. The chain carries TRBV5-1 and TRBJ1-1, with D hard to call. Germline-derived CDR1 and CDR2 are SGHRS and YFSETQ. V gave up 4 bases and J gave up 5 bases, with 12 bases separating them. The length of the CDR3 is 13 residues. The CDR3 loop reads CASSPWEGTEAFF. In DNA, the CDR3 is TGCGCCAGCAGCCCCTGGGAAGGGACTGAAGCTTTCTTT.